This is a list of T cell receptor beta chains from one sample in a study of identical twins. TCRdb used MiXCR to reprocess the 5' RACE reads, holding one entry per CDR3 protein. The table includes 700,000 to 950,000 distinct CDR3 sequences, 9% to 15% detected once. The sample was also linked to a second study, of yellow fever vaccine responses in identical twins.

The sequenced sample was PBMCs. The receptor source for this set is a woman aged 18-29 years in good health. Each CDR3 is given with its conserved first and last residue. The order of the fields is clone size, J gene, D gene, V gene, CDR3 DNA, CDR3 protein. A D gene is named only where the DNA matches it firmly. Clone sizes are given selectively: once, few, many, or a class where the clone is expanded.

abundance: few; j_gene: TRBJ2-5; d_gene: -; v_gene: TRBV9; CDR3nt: TGTGCCAGCAGCGTAGTACGATTGGTGAGGGCTGGAGAGACCCAGTACTTC; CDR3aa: CASSVVRLVRAGETQYF
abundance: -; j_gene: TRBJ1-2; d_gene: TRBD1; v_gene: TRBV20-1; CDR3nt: TGCTGTGCTAGAGACACCCAACCCCGGGACAGGGTTACGGGCTACACCTTC; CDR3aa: CCARDTQPRDRVTGYTF
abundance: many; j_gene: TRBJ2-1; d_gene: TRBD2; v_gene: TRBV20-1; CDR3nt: TGCAGTGCTAGTGGGACCAACATAGCGGGACGACCTTACAATGAGCAGTTCTTC; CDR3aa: CSASGTNIAGRPYNEQFF
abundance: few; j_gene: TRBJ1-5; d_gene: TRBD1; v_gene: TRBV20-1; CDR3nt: TGCAGTGCACCCGACAGGGGGGATCAGCCCCAGCATTTT; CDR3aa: CSAPDRGDQPQHF
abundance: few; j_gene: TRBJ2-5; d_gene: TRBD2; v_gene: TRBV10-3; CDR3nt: TGTGCCATCAATTCGGGACTAGCGACCCAAGAGACCCAGTACTTC; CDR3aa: CAINSGLATQETQYF
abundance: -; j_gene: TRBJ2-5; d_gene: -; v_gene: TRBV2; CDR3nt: TGTGCCAGCAGAGGGGACTCAGAGACCCAGTACTTC; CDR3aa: CASRGDSETQYF
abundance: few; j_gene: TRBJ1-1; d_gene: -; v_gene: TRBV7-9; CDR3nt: TGTGCCAGCAGCTCCGATTGGAGCTTCTTT; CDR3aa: CASSSDWSFF
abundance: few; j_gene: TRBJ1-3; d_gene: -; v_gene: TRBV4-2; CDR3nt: TGTGCCAGCAGCCAAGGAGAGACGGCGAGCTCTGGAAACACCATATATTTT; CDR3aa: CASSQGETASSGNTIYF
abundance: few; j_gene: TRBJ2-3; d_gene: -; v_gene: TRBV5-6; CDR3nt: TGTGCCAGCAGCTTAAGAATTCTAAATTCGCAGTATTTT; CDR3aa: CASSLRILNSQYF
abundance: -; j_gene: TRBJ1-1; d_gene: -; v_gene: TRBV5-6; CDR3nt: TGTGCCAGCAGCCAAGCAGGACTCGGGGACACTGAAGCTTTCTTT; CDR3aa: CASSQAGLGDTEAFF
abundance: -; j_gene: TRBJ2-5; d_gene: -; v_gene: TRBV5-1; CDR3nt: TGCGCCAGCAGCGGCCGGGACACAGAAGAGACCCAGTACTTC; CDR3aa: CASSGRDTEETQYF
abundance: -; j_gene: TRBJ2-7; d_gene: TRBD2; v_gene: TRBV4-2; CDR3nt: TGTGCCAGCAGCCAAGATGCGGCGGGAGTGAGATACGAGCAGTACTTC; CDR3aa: CASSQDAAGVRYEQYF
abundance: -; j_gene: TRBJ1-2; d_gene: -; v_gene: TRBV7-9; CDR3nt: TGTGCCAGCAGCTTCCCGGAGACAGGAGCCGATTATGGCTACACCTTC; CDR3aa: CASSFPETGADYGYTF
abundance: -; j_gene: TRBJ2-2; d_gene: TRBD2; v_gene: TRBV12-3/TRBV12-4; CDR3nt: TGTGCCAGCAGTTTTCCTGGGACTAGCGGGAGTACCGGGGAGCTGTTTTTT; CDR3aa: CASSFPGTSGSTGELFF
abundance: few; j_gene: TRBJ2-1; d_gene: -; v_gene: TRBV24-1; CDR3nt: TGTGCCACCAGTGATACTGGACGGGGTTACAATGAGCAGTTCTTC; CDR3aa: CATSDTGRGYNEQFF
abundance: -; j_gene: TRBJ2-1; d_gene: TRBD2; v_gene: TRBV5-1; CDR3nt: TGCGCCAGCAGCCCCCGACTAGCGGGGGCCCTGAGCTCCTACAATGAGCAGTTCTTC; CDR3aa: CASSPRLAGALSSYNEQFF
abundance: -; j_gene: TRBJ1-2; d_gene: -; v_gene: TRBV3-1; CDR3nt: TGTGCCAGCAGCCAAGATGGAGGGATAGGGGCTAGGACCTTC; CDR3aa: CASSQDGGIGARTF
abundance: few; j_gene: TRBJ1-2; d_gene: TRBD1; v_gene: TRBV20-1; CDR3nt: TGCAGTCCAAAGGCAGGGGGACCTAACTATGGCTACACCTTC; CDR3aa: CSPKAGGPNYGYTF
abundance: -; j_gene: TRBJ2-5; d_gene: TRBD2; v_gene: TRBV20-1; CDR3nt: TGCAGTGCTATTAAGCGGGAGCTAGCAGAGACCCAGTACTTC; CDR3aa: CSAIKRELAETQYF
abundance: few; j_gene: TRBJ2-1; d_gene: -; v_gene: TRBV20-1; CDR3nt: TGCAGCCCCTACGCGACCAACGGCAATGAGCAGTTCTTC; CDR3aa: CSPYATNGNEQFF
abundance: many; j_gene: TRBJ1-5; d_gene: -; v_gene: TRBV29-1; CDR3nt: TGCAGCGTTCTGGATGTTGGTCAGCCCCAGCATTTT; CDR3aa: CSVLDVGQPQHF
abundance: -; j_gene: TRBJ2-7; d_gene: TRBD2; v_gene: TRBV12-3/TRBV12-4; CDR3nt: TGTGCCAGCAGTTTAGCCCCGACTAGCGGGAGGTACGAGCAGTACTTC; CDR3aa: CASSLAPTSGRYEQYF
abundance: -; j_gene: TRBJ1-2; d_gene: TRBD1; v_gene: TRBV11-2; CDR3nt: TGTGCCAGCAGCTTAGGGGTGGGACAGGGGGCTGGTAACTATGGCTACACCTTC; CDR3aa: CASSLGVGQGAGNYGYTF
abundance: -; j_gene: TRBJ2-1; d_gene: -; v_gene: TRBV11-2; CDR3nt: TGTGCCAGCAGCACCCACCTGGGGGGCCTGAAGTACAATGAGCAGTTCTTC; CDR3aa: CASSTHLGGLKYNEQFF
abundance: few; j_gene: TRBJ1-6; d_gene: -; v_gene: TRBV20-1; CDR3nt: TGCAGTGCTAGAGCAAGCTCCTATAATTCACCCCTCCACTTT; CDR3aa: CSARASSYNSPLHF
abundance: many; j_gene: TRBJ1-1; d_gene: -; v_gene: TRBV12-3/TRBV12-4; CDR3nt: TGTGCCAGCAGTCAGGGCCGTGAAGTAATGAACACTGAAGCTTTCTTT; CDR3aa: CASSQGREVMNTEAFF
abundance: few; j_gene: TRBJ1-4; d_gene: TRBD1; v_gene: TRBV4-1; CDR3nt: TGCGCCAGCAGCCAGAGACAGGGAGGCGAAAAACTGTTTTTT; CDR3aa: CASSQRQGGEKLFF
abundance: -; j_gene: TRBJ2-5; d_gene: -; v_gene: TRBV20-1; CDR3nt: TGCAGTGCTGGGCCATTACCACAAGAGACCCAGTACTTC; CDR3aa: CSAGPLPQETQYF